A single sample gave rise to the 30 T cell receptor beta chains below, sequenced in a study of blood T cell repertoires in COVID-19 (dated by TCRdb to the early 2020s). Libraries were prepared through the immunoSEQ multiplex PCR assay. What TCRdb holds here is the immuneACCESS table cut down to in-frame rearrangements. Part of the clones is not present; checked against another copy, under half of the missing clones reflect an unresolved V gene, and the others are unexplained. The sample table holds roughly 260,000 clones, of which more than 65% were seen once. Clones ranked in the top ten supply about 4% of the sample. Sample: peripheral blood. Source of these receptors: a woman in her thirties or forties with active or convalescent COVID-19.

This clone was counted a few times. This sequence joins TRBV27 and TRBJ2-3; the D gene is possibly TRBD1 (5 bases). In germline, CDR1 is MNHEY, CDR2 SMNVEV (reference sequence). V was shortened by 5 bases and J by 1 base, with 13 bases between the two germline ends. The CDR3 runs 15 residues. The chain's CDR3 is CASSAQGLGTDTQYF. CDR3 sequence (DNA): TGTGCCAGCAGTGCTCAGGGTTTGGGCACAGATACGCAGTATTTT.

This clone was seen a handful of times. This rearrangement joins TRBV3-1 (or the pseudogene TRBV3-2) to TRBJ1-1, with 10 bases identical to TRBD1. This CDR3 contains 19 residues. Trimming at V came to 0 bases and at J to 1 base, leaving 11 bases not matched to a gene. CDR1 LGHDT and CDR2 YNNKEL come from the germline V gene (reference sequence). As DNA, the CDR3 is TGTGCCAGCAGCCAAGAGGGACAGGGGTCTCTCGGCTGGAACACTGAAGCTTTCTTT. This encodes CASSQEGQGSLGWNTEAFF.

This chain links TRBV18 with TRBJ1-2; tentatively, D is TRBD1 (5 bases). V gave up 0 bases and J gave up 4 bases, with 15 bases separating them. This CDR3 region has 16 residues. Germline V gives CDR1 KGHSH, CDR2 LQKENI. CDR3 amino acids: CASSPPGLTGSYGYTF. The CDR3 DNA follows: TGTGCCAGCTCACCACCGGGGCTGACCGGATCCTATGGCTACACCTTC.

The chain joins TRBV7-3 to TRBJ1-1, with D tentatively TRBD1 (5 bases). V gave up 8 bases and J gave up 5 bases, with 9 bases separating them. Germline V gene data show CDR1 as SGHTA and CDR2 as FQGTGA. The length of the CDR3 is 11 residues. CDR3 nucleotides: TGTGCCAGCGGGGAGGGGACTGAAGCTTTCTTT. Translation: CASGEGTEAFF. The full variable domain, with the rest looked up from reference TRBV7-3 and TRBJ1-1, is GAGVSQTPSNKVTEKGKYVELRCDPISGHTALYWYRQSLGQGPEFLIYFQGTGAADDSGLPNDRFFAVRPEGSVSTLKIQRTERGDSAVYLCASGEGTEAFFGQGTRLTVV.

The rearrangement joins TRBV5-4 to TRBJ2-2, with D perhaps matching TRBD2 (5 bases). Trimming cost V 2 bases and J 1 base, with 12 bases left between them. From germline, CDR1 is SGHNT and CDR2 YYREEE (reference sequence). The CDR3 loop spans 16 amino acids. CDR3 coding DNA: TGTGCCAGCAGCTTTATCACGGGGTGGAACACCGGGGAGCTGTTTTTT. Amino acid sequence: CASSFITGWNTGELFF.

The gene calls are TRBV28 and TRBJ1-1; 10 bases fit TRBD1. The ends lost 7 bases at V and 1 base at J; junction bases unmatched: 6. The CDR3 contains 15 residues. CDR1 and CDR2 (germline): MDHEN, SYDVKM. The CDR3 sequence: CASKDRGKGNTEAFF. For the CDR3, the DNA is TGTGCCAGCAAGGACAGGGGGAAAGGGAACACTGAAGCTTTCTTT.

CDR3 region: CASRLGLAGGDEQFF. CDR3 DNA: TGTGCAAGTCGCTTAGGACTAGCGGGGGGGGATGAGCAGTTCTTC. The V call is TRBV12-2, the J call TRBJ2-1; no check of the table's D call, TRBD2, against the DNA was made. TRBV12-2 is an annotated pseudogene. The CDR3 length is 15 residues.

The chain has TRBV5-1 and TRBJ1-5; 8 bases are shared with TRBD1. This CDR3 is 15 amino acids long. The V segment lost 0 bases and the J segment 4 bases; nucleotides outside the gene matches: 3. Per germline, CDR1 SGHRS and CDR2 YFSETQ. Written as DNA, the CDR3 is TGCGCCAGCAGCTTGGGACAGGGGTATAATCAGCCCCAGCATTTT. It translates to CASSLGQGYNQPQHF.

This clone has more than one count but fewer than ten. V is TRBV2 and J is TRBJ2-2; 7 nucleotides align to TRBD1. The J segment lost 7 bases and the V segment lost 0 bases, leaving 17 bases of the junction unmatched. The germline V gene has CDR1 SNHLY and CDR2 FYNNEI. The CDR3 extends over 19 amino acids. Written as DNA, the CDR3 is TGTGCCAGCAGTGAAGCGATAGGGGGCCGGGGCAGCTTCCTCGGGGAGCTGTTTTTT. It encodes CASSEAIGGRGSFLGELFF.

The J gene is TRBJ2-7, the V gene TRBV10-3, with TRBD2 matching 7 bases. Germline lookup yields CDR1 ENHRY and CDR2 SYGVKD. The CDR3 spans 13 residues. After removal of 6 bases from V and 3 bases from J, the junction contained 5 bases not matched to a gene. The CDR3 DNA is TGTGCCATCAGCGAACTAGCGAACTACGAGCAGTACTTC. It yields the protein CAISELANYEQYF.

The chain recombines TRBV24-1 with TRBJ2-1; TRBD2 aligns across 7 bases. Germline CDR1 is KGHDR and CDR2 is SFDVKD. V lost 7 bases to trimming and J lost 9 bases; unmatched junction nucleotides: 2. This CDR3 has 11 residues. Written as DNA, the CDR3 is TGTGCCACCAGCGGGGGGATTGAGCAGTTCTTC. Amino acid sequence: CATSGGIEQFF.

The chain joins TRBV13 to TRBJ1-2, with TRBD1 matching 10 bases. Germline-derived CDR1 and CDR2 are PRHDT and FYEKMQ (reference sequence). This CDR3 comprises 15 residues. The ends lost 5 bases at V and 2 bases at J; junction bases unmatched: 5. The chain's CDR3 is CASSKRDRGNYGYTF. The DNA of the CDR3 is TGTGCCAGCAGCAAAAGGGACAGGGGAAACTATGGCTACACCTTC.

The CDR3 loop reads CASSGRDRGGNTIYF. The CDR3 DNA reads TGTGCCAGCAGCGGCCGGGACAGGGGTGGAAACACCATATATTTT. This chain joins TRBV3-1 (or the pseudogene TRBV3-2) and TRBJ1-3; 10 bases map to TRBD1. The CDR3 length is 15 residues. The V segment lost 5 bases and the J segment 3 bases; nucleotides outside the gene matches: 4. CDR1 is LGHDT and CDR2 is YNNKEL in the germline V gene (reference sequence).

The chain uses TRBV7-6 and TRBJ1-1, with D unclear. CDR3 length: 13 amino acids. Trimming stripped 5 bases from V and 5 bases from J, with 12 bases between. Germline V lookup: CDR1 SGHVS, CDR2 FNYEAQ. Written as DNA, the CDR3 is TGTGCCAGCAGCCTATCGAGTTCGACTGAAGCTTTCTTT. It is translated as CASSLSSSTEAFF.

This chain uses TRBV3-1 (or the pseudogene TRBV3-2) with TRBJ1-5; 9 bases match TRBD1. V lost 1 base to trimming and J lost 6 bases; unmatched junction nucleotides: 16. Germline V lookup: CDR1 LGHDT, CDR2 YNNKEL (reference sequence). CDR3 length equals 19 residues. CDR3 sequence reads: CASSQVPPGVQGAGQPQHF. The CDR3 DNA is TGTGCCAGCAGCCAAGTCCCCCCGGGGGTACAGGGGGCAGGTCAGCCCCAGCATTTT.

The CDR3 bases are TGCGCCAGCAGCCTAAGTAGCGCCGGAAATTCACCCCTCCACTTT. It is translated as CASSLSSAGNSPLHF. The gene calls are TRBV4-1 and TRBJ1-6; no firm D call. The CDR3 consists of 15 residues. CDR1 MGHRA and CDR2 YSYEKL come from the germline V gene. Trimming removed 4 bases at V and 7 bases at J, with 14 bases between.

The chain couples TRBV6-6 to TRBJ2-7; the D gene is possibly TRBD1 (5 bases). Germline loops: CDR1 MNHNY, CDR2 SVGAGI (reference sequence). With 0 bases removed from V and 3 bases from J, the gap between germline ends came to 9 bases. The CDR3 runs to 14 residues. CDR3 residues: CASSYSDRDYEQYF. CDR3 DNA sequence: TGTGCCAGCAGTTACTCCGACAGAGACTACGAGCAGTACTTC.

The V call is TRBV28, the J call TRBJ1-6; no clear D. With 7 bases removed from V and 7 bases from J, the gap between germline ends came to 11 bases. CDR1 MDHEN and CDR2 SYDVKM come from the germline V gene. The CDR3 runs to 13 residues. The CDR3 loop reads CASTERGNSPLHF. CDR3 DNA: TGTGCCAGCACCGAGAGAGGGAATTCACCCCTCCACTTT.

This chain links TRBV10-3 with TRBJ2-1; D may be TRBD2 (6 bases). The germline V and J ends were trimmed by 0 bases and 3 bases, with 9 bases remaining between them. CDR3 length: 15 residues. The germline CDR1 and CDR2 sequences are ENHRY and SYGVKD. The CDR3 reads CAISESVGGYNEQFF. CDR3 in DNA: TGTGCCATCAGTGAGTCGGTGGGGGGCTACAATGAGCAGTTCTTC.

The rearrangement joins TRBV4-1 to TRBJ1-2, with 9 bases that match TRBD1. This CDR3 comprises 15 residues. The germline V gene encodes CDR1 MGHRA and CDR2 YSYEKL. The V gene end was trimmed by 0 bases and the J gene end by 10 bases; junction bases not matched to a gene: 9. CDR3: CASSQDRDRAADYTF. The CDR3 DNA is TGCGCCAGCAGCCAAGACCGGGACAGGGCGGCCGACTACACCTTC.

CDR3: CASSNTGTMGYTF. The CDR3, as DNA: TGTGCCAGCAGCAACACAGGGACTATGGGCTACACCTTC. The genes are TRBV6-6 and TRBJ1-2; tentative D call: TRBD1 (6 bases). Germline V gives CDR1 MNHNY, CDR2 SVGAGI (reference sequence). This CDR3 has 13 amino acids. The germline V and J ends were trimmed by 6 bases and 8 bases, with 16 bases remaining between them.

The chain uses TRBV5-4 and TRBJ1-6; D is perhaps TRBD1 (5 bases). The CDR3 runs to 16 residues. V dropped 0 bases and J dropped 6 bases, with 13 bases sitting between them. Germline CDR1 reads SGHNT; CDR2 reads YYREEE (reference sequence). The CDR3 DNA is TGTGCCAGCAGCTTGGAGGAGGGACCAGTTAATTCACCCCTCCACTTT. Amino acid sequence: CASSLEEGPVNSPLHF.

J is TRBJ2-5 and V is TRBV6-6, with D perhaps TRBD1 (6 bases). The CDR3 loop spans 18 amino acids. V lost 5 bases to trimming and J lost 4 bases, with 26 bases between them. The V gene's germline CDR1 is MNHNY and CDR2 SVGAGI (reference sequence). The CDR3 loop is CASSPIQGLPTPSETQYF. The CDR3 DNA is TGTGCCAGCAGTCCTATCCAGGGGCTACCGACACCCTCAGAGACCCAGTACTTC.

This chain links TRBV28 with TRBJ1-1; no clear D gene. Trimming took off 5 bases at V and 0 bases at J, with 7 bases between the two ends. The CDR3 runs to 13 residues. Germline CDR1 is MDHEN and CDR2 is SYDVKM. The chain's CDR3 is CASSLHMNTEAFF. DNA for the CDR3: TGTGCCAGCAGTCTCCACATGAACACTGAAGCTTTCTTT. Supplemented by reference TRBV28 and TRBJ1-1, the full variable domain reads DVKVTQSSRYLVKRTGEKVFLECVQDMDHENMFWYRQDPGLGLRLIYFSYDVKMKEKGDIPEGYSVSREKKERFSLILESASTNQTSMYLCASSLHMNTEAFFGQGTRLTVV.

This clone came up a few times. The gene calls are TRBV19 and TRBJ1-5; perhaps TRBD1 as D (6 bases). In germline, CDR1 is LNHDA, CDR2 SQIVND (reference sequence). V shed 5 bases and J shed 2 bases, with 10 bases lying between them. This CDR3 spans 14 amino acids. The CDR3 DNA reads TGTGCCAGTAGTCGGGGGGCAGGCAATCAGCCCCAGCATTTT. Translation: CASSRGAGNQPQHF. Using reference TRBV19 and TRBJ1-5 for the parts outside the CDR3, the full variable domain is DGGITQSPKYLFRKEGQNVTLSCEQNLNHDAMYWYRQDPGQGLRLIYYSQIVNDFQKGDIAEGYSVSREKKESFPLTVTSAQKNPTAFYLCASSRGAGNQPQHFGDGTRLSIL.

This clone was seen a handful of times. The chain links TRBV7-9 to TRBJ1-6; 12 bases line up with TRBD1. The CDR3 totals 15 residues. CDR1 is SEHNR, CDR2 FQNEAQ, per germline (reference sequence). With 5 bases clipped from V and 9 bases from J, the junction kept 5 bases outside the gene matches. The CDR3, as DNA: TGTGCCAGCAGCCTTGGGACAGGGGGCACTTCACCCCTCCACTTT. Amino acid sequence: CASSLGTGGTSPLHF.

In DNA form, the CDR3 reads TGTGCCAGCAGCGTCGGGACAGCTCACCTGGATCAGCCCCAGCATTTT. Amino acid sequence: CASSVGTAHLDQPQHF. The chain combines TRBV9 with TRBJ1-5, with 7 bases matching TRBD1. V trimming: 2 bases; J trimming: 5 bases; junction bases outside the gene matches: 10. The CDR3 loop spans 16 amino acids. CDR1 SGDLS and CDR2 YYNGEE come from the germline V gene.

The CDR3: CASSLAAGGYGYTF. Here the CDR3 DNA reads TGTGCCAGCAGCTTAGCAGCAGGGGGCTATGGCTACACCTTC. The chain joins TRBV7-9 to TRBJ1-2; 7 positions agree with TRBD1. The CDR3 is 14 residues long. V was pared by 0 bases and J by 4 bases, with 2 bases of the junction left unmatched. Germline V CDR1 and CDR2: SEHNR, FQNEAQ (reference sequence).

The chain uses TRBV29-1 and TRBJ2-3, with a possible D match to TRBD1 (6 bases). The CDR3 spans 15 residues. V was trimmed by 0 bases and J by 3 bases, leaving 13 bases between them. Germline lookup yields CDR1 SQVTM and CDR2 ANQGSEA. DNA for the CDR3: TGCAGCGTTGAAGATTTTAACAGGGCAACAGATACGCAGTATTTT. It codes for CSVEDFNRATDTQYF.

This sequence joins TRBV24-1 and TRBJ2-3; D gene unclear. Germline V gene data show CDR1 as KGHDR and CDR2 as SFDVKD. V lost 10 bases and J lost 1, with 11 bases in between. This CDR3 spans 13 amino acids. The CDR3 DNA follows: TGTGCCACGAGACCAACAGGCACAGATACGCAGTATTTT. Protein sequence: CATRPTGTDTQYF.